These T cell receptor beta chains were read from a single sample in a study of blood T cell repertoires in COVID-19. This table comes from immunoSEQ multiplex PCR, and its TCRdb copy is limited to in-frame clones, with some not included. The sample has 250,000 to 350,000 clones, around nine tenths seen once. The sequenced sample was PBMCs or T cells enriched from blood (not recorded which). Receptor source: a woman in her forties or fifties who had been exposed to COVID-19. CDR3s include the opening cysteine and the closing phenylalanine or tryptophan. The D gene is left open where the match is weak. For some rows the clone size is stated as once, few or many, or as a class when expanded; others skip it.

v_call: TRBV4-1
j_call: TRBJ2-2
d_call: NA
clone_size: NA
cdr3_aa: CASSQDGGSNTGELFF
cdr3_nt: TGCGCCAGCAGCCAAGATGGAGGGTCTAACACCGGGGAGCTGTTTTTT

v_call: TRBV5-1
j_call: TRBJ1-2
d_call: NA
clone_size: NA
cdr3_aa: CASSFGEFYGYTF
cdr3_nt: TGCGCCAGCAGCTTTGGGGAGTTCTATGGCTACACCTTC

v_call: TRBV9
j_call: TRBJ1-1
d_call: TRBD1
clone_size: NA
cdr3_aa: CASSVVPTPGQGFAEAFF
cdr3_nt: TGTGCCAGCAGCGTAGTCCCCACTCCGGGACAGGGTTTCGCTGAAGCTTTCTTT

v_call: TRBV28
j_call: TRBJ1-2
d_call: NA
clone_size: NA
cdr3_aa: CASSFYYSRSESDYGYTF
cdr3_nt: TGTGCCAGCAGTTTTTATTACTCCCGGTCTGAGTCGGACTATGGCTACACCTTC

v_call: TRBV10-2
j_call: TRBJ1-1
d_call: NA
clone_size: once
cdr3_aa: CASSDRVLEAFF
cdr3_nt: TGCGCCAGCAGTGATAGAGTCCTGGAAGCTTTCTTT

v_call: TRBV19
j_call: TRBJ2-3
d_call: NA
clone_size: NA
cdr3_aa: CASSLDRRTDTQYF
cdr3_nt: TGTGCCAGTAGTCTTGACAGACGCACAGATACGCAGTATTTT

v_call: TRBV5-8
j_call: TRBJ1-4
d_call: TRBD1
clone_size: NA
cdr3_aa: CASSRSGTANEKLFF
cdr3_nt: TGTGCCAGCAGTAGGTCCGGGACAGCTAATGAAAAACTGTTTTTT

v_call: TRBV5-1
j_call: TRBJ2-2
d_call: NA
clone_size: NA
cdr3_aa: CASSLMAGTGELFF
cdr3_nt: TGCGCCAGCAGCTTGATGGCAGGCACCGGGGAGCTGTTTTTT

v_call: TRBV5-4
j_call: TRBJ1-2
d_call: NA
clone_size: few
cdr3_aa: CASSPAPGGNYGYTF
cdr3_nt: TGTGCCAGCAGCCCTGCCCCGGGGGGGAACTATGGCTACACCTTC

v_call: TRBV5-1
j_call: TRBJ1-2
d_call: TRBD1
clone_size: NA
cdr3_aa: CASSLGGTGLYGYTF
cdr3_nt: TGCGCCAGCAGCTTGGGCGGGACAGGGCTTTATGGCTACACCTTC

v_call: TRBV4-1
j_call: TRBJ1-2
d_call: TRBD1
clone_size: NA
cdr3_aa: CASSQGQGYTF
cdr3_nt: TGCGCCAGCAGCCAAGGACAGGGGTACACCTTC

v_call: TRBV18
j_call: TRBJ2-1
d_call: NA
clone_size: NA
cdr3_aa: CASSPPVTATYNEQFF
cdr3_nt: TGTGCCAGCTCACCACCGGTAACCGCGACCTACAATGAGCAGTTCTTC

v_call: TRBV5-4
j_call: TRBJ2-3
d_call: TRBD2
clone_size: few
cdr3_aa: CASTEGASGGTDTQYF
cdr3_nt: TGTGCCAGCACTGAAGGAGCTAGCGGGGGAACAGATACGCAGTATTTT

v_call: TRBV12-5
j_call: TRBJ2-2
d_call: TRBD1
clone_size: few
cdr3_aa: CASARGDRVTGELFF
cdr3_nt: TGTGCTAGTGCCCGGGGGGACAGGGTTACCGGGGAGCTGTTTTTT

v_call: TRBV7-8
j_call: TRBJ1-1
d_call: TRBD1
clone_size: NA
cdr3_aa: CASSLQGARFAFF
cdr3_nt: TGTGCCAGCAGCTTACAGGGGGCGCGGTTTGCTTTCTTT

v_call: TRBV13
j_call: TRBJ2-1
d_call: TRBD1
clone_size: NA
cdr3_aa: CASSRDSYNEQFF
cdr3_nt: TGTGCCAGCAGCCGGGACAGCTACAATGAGCAGTTCTTC